This passage covers 3 T cell receptor beta chains from one sample sequenced in a study of OX40 agonist ivuxolimab in advanced cancers. Clones were read by immunoSEQ multiplex PCR, and TCRdb kept only the in-frame ones, dropping some. Of tens of thousands of clones listed, less than 85% are singletons. The specimen was CD4+ or CD8+ T cells sorted from blood, collected in a trial of the OX40 agonist ivuxolimab. These TCRs come from an adult with an advanced solid tumor such as melanoma, head and neck, liver or kidney cancer.

This sequence joins TRBV7-8 and TRBJ2-1; TRBD2 agrees at 13 bases. Per the germline V gene, CDR1 is SGHVS and CDR2 is FQNEAQ. The CDR3 has 15 residues. Losses at the gene ends were 4 bases for V and 7 bases for J; bases not matched to a gene: 4. For the CDR3, the DNA is TGTGCCAGCAGCTCGGGACTAGCGGGAATTAATGAGCAGTTCTTC. This sequence encodes CASSSGLAGINEQFF.

The chain couples TRBV13 to TRBJ1-2; D remains unclear. The V end was cut by 6 bases, the J end by 4 bases, with 15 bases between. CDR1 is PRHDT, CDR2 FYEKMQ, per germline (reference sequence). This CDR3 is 14 amino acids long. The CDR3 DNA is TGTGCCAGCAGATCCACGACGGAGATCTATGGCTACACCTTC. It yields the protein CASRSTTEIYGYTF.

V and J are TRBV7-8 and TRBJ2-7; tentatively, D is TRBD1 (6 bases). CDR3 length: 15 residues. The V and J ends lost 5 bases and 0 bases respectively, with 14 bases between them. Germline values: CDR1 SGHVS, CDR2 FQNEAQ. The chain's CDR3 is CASSQSGQISYEQYF. The CDR3 DNA sequence: TGTGCCAGCAGCCAATCGGGACAAATCTCCTACGAGCAGTACTTC.